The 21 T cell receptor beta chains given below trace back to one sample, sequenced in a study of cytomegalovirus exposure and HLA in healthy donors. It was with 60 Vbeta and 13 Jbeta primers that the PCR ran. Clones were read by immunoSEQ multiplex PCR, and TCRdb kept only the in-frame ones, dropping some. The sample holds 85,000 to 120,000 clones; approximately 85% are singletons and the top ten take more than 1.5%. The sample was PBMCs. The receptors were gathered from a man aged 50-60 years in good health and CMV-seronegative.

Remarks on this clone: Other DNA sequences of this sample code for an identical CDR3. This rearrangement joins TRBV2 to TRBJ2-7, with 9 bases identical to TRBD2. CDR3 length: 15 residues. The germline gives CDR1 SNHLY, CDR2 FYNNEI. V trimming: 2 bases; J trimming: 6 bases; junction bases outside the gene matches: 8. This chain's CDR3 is CASSESSGGLSEQYV. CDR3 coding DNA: TGTGCCAGCAGTGAATCCAGCGGGGGGCTGAGCGAGCAGTACGTC.

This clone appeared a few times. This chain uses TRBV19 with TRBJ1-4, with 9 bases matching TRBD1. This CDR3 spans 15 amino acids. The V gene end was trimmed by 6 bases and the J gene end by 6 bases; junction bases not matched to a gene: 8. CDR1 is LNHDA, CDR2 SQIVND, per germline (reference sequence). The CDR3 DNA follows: TGTGCCAGTAGCATCATGGGACAGGGATATGAAAAACTGTTTTTT. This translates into CASSIMGQGYEKLFF.

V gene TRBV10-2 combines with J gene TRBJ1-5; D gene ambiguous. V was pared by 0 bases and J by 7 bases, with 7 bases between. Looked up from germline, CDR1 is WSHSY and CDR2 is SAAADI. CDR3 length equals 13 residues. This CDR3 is CASSESRQQPQHF. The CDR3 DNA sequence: TGCGCCAGCAGTGAGTCGAGGCAGCAGCCCCAGCATTTT.

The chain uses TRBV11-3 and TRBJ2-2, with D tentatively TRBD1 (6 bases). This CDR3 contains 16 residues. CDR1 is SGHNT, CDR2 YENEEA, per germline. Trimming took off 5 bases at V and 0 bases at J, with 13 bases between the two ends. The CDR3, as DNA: TGTGCCAGCAGCCGATCCGGGACAACGAACACCGGGGAGCTGTTTTTT. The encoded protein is CASSRSGTTNTGELFF.

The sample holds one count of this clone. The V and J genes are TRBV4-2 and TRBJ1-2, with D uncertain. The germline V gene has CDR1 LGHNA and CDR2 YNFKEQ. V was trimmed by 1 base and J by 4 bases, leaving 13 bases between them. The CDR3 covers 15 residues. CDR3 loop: CASSQGPGVGYGYTF. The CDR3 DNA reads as TGTGCCAGCAGCCAAGGACCCGGGGTTGGCTATGGCTACACCTTC.

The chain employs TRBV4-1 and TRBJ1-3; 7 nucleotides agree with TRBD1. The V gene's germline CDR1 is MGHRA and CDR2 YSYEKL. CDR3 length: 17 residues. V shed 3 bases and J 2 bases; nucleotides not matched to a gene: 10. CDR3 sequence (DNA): TGCGCCAGCAGCCAGGGTCGACAGGGTTGGCCTGGAAACACCATATATTTT. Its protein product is CASSQGRQGWPGNTIYF.

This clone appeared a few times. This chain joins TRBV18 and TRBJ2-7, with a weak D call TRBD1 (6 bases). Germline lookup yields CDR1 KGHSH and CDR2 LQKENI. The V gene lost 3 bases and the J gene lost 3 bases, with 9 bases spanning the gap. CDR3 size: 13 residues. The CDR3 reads CASSPPQGYEQYF. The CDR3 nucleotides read TGTGCCAGCTCACCCCCACAGGGCTACGAGCAGTACTTC.

The CDR3 DNA reads as TGTGCCAGCAGTGACCCTAGCGCCAGCTCCTACGAGCAGTACTTC. As protein: CASSDPSASSYEQYF. The V and J genes are TRBV6-6 and TRBJ2-7; D possibly corresponds to TRBD2 (6 bases). Trimming pared 5 bases from V and 0 bases from J, leaving 14 bases between. The CDR3 contains 15 residues. Per the germline V gene, CDR1 is MNHNY and CDR2 is SVGAGI (reference sequence).

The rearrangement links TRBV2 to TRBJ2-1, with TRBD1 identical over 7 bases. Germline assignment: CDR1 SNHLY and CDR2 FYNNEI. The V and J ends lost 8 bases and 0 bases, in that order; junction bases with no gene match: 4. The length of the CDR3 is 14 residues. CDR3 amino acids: CASRQGSSYNEQFF. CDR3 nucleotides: TGTGCCAGCCGACAGGGTAGCTCCTACAATGAGCAGTTCTTC.

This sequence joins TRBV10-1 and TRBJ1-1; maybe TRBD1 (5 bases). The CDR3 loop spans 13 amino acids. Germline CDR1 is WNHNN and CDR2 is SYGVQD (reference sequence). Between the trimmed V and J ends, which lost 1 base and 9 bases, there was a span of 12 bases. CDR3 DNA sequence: TGCGCCAGCAGTGAGTTCGGACAATCCCAAGCTTTCTTT. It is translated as CASSEFGQSQAFF.

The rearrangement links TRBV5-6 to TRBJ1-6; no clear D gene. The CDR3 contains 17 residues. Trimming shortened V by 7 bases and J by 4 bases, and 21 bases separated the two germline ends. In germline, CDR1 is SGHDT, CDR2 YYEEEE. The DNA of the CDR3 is TGTGCCAGCTTGGGTTTCCCCACCGACACGTATAATTCACCCCTCCACTTT. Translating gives CASLGFPTDTYNSPLHF.

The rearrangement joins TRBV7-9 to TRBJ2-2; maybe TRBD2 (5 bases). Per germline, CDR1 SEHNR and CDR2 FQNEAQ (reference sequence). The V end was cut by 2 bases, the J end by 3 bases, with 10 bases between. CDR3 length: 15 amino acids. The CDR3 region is CASSLLGRYTGELFF. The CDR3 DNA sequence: TGTGCCAGCAGCTTATTGGGGAGATACACCGGGGAGCTGTTTTTT.

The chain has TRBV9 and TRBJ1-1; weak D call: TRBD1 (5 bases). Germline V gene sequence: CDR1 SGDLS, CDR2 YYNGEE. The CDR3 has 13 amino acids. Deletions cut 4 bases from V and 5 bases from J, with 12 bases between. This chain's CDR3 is CASSYTGVTEAFF. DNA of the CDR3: TGTGCCAGCAGCTATACGGGGGTAACTGAAGCTTTCTTT.

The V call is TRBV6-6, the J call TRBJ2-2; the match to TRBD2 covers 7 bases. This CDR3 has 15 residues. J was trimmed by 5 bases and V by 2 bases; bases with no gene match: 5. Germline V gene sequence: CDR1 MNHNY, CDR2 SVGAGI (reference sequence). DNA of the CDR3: TGTGCCAGCAGTTACGCGGGGGAGGGTACCGGGGAGCTGTTTTTT. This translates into CASSYAGEGTGELFF.

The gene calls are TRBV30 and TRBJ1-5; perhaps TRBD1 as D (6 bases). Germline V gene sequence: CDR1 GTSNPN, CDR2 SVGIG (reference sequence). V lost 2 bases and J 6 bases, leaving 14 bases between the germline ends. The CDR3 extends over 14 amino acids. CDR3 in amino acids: CAWSSGGGVQPQHF. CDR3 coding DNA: TGTGCCTGGAGTTCAGGTGGGGGCGTTCAGCCCCAGCATTTT.

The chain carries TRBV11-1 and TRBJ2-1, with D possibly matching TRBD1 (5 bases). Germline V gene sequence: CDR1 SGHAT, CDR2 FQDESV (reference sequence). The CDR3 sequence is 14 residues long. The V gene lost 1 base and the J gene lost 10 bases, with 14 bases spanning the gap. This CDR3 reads CASSLGSGMSEQFF. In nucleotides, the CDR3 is TGTGCCAGCAGCTTAGGGTCAGGGATGAGCGAGCAGTTCTTC.

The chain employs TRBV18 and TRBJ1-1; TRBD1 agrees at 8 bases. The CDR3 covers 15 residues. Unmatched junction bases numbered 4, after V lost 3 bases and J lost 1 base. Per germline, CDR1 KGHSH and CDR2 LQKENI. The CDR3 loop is CASSPLTGENTEAFF. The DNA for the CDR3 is TGTGCCAGCTCACCTCTGACAGGGGAGAACACTGAAGCTTTCTTT.

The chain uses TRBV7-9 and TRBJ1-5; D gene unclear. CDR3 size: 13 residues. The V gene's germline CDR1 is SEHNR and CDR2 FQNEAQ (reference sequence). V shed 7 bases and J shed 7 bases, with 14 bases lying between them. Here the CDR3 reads CASTKYVEQPQHF. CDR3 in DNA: TGTGCCAGCACCAAGTATGTCGAGCAGCCCCAGCATTTT.

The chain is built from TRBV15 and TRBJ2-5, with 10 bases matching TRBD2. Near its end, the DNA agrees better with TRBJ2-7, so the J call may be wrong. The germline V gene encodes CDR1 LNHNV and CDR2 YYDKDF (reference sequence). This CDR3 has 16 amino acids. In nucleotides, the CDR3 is TGTGCCACCAGCAGAGATCTGGCTAGCGGGGGCTACGAGCAGTACTTC. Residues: CATSRDLASGGYEQYF.

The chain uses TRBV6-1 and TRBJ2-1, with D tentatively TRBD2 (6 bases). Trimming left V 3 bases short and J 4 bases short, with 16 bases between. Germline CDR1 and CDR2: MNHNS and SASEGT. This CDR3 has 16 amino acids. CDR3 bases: TGTGCCAGCAGTGACGAGGACTACAGGTTTTACAATGAGCAGTTCTTC. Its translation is CASSDEDYRFYNEQFF.

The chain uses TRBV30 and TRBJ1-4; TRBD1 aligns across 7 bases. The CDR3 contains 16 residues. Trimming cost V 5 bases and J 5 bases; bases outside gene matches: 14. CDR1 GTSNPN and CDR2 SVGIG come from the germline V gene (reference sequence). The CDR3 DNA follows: TGTGCCTGGTCTCCGACAGGGCTAAGCACCAATGAAAAACTGTTTTTT. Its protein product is CAWSPTGLSTNEKLFF.